The entry below gives a single TCR beta chain sequence along with its context. Its antigen is undetermined. Sequencing of DNA taken from cultured CD4+ T cells relied on the Oncomine TCR Beta short-read assay. The template was genomic DNA from cultured CD4+ T cells. TCRdb called the PCR reads again in MiXCR, with one record for every CDR3 protein. This table holds under 20,000 distinct CDR3 sequences, about two fifths found once. The sample originates from a study of vaccination and CD4 T cells after COVID-19. Treatment: 10-day PBMC culture with coronavirus spike peptide pools or control peptides (ViraFEST assay). The CDR3 runs 15 residues. Unmatched junction bases numbered 6, after V lost 9 bases and J lost 0 bases. From germline, CDR1 is MNHNS and CDR2 SASEGT.

The clonotype was recovered from a human donor with COVID-19. The sequencing sample was made of cultured CD4+ T cells from blood. The V gene is TRBV6-1, the J gene TRBJ2-2; 8 positions agree with TRBD1. The CDR3 sequence: CASYLTGANTGELFF. In DNA form, the CDR3 reads TGTGCCAGTTATTTGACAGGGGCGAACACCGGGGAGCTGTTTTTT.